A single sample gave rise to the 10 T cell receptor beta chains below, sequenced in a study of T cells in Graves' hyperthyroidism and ophthalmopathy. RNA transcripts provided the source from which TCR beta CDR3 regions were amplified. The study used the HTBI primer set for a first-round RT-PCR of the TCR CDR3. In TCRdb, the multiplex PCR reads were re-called with MiXCR into one record per CDR3 protein. This sample yields fewer than 400,000 distinct CDR3 sequences, of which about 15% are seen a single time; roughly a third belongs to the top ten. Sequencing was performed on blood. These receptors were taken from a man aged 25-45 years with Graves' hyperthyroidism.

This sequence joins TRBV5-8 and TRBJ2-2; TRBD2 is a possible D gene (6 bases). The ends were cut back, 5 bases at V and 5 bases at J, with 13 bases in the middle. This CDR3 has 14 residues. Germline assignment: CDR1 SGHTS and CDR2 YDEGEE. The CDR3 is CASRGGLYTGELFF. The CDR3, as DNA: TGTGCCAGCAGGGGGGGACTTTATACCGGGGAGCTGTTTTTT. The full variable domain, rest sourced from reference TRBV5-8 and TRBJ2-2, is EAGVTQSPTHLIKTRGQQATLRCSPISGHTSVYWYQQALGLGLQFLLWYDEGEERNRGNFPPRFSGRQFPNYSSELNVNALELEDSALYLCASRGGLYTGELFFGEGSRLTVL.

The CDR3 DNA follows: TGTGCCAGCAGCGTTGGATCGACGGGTCTGGGTAATTCACCCCTCCACTTT. Translation: CASSVGSTGLGNSPLHF. This chain joins TRBV9 and TRBJ1-6; D unclear. The CDR3 loop spans 17 amino acids. V gave up 2 bases and J gave up 6 bases, with 18 bases separating them. The germline gives CDR1 SGDLS, CDR2 YYNGEE.

The chain carries TRBV5-1 and TRBJ1-5; possible D gene TRBD1, 5 bases. V was trimmed by 0 bases and J by 6 bases, leaving 13 bases between them. CDR3 size: 15 residues. The germline V gene has CDR1 SGHRS and CDR2 YFSETQ. The CDR3 protein is CASSLEGIGAQPQHF. The CDR3 coding sequence is TGCGCCAGCAGCTTGGAAGGAATCGGGGCTCAGCCCCAGCATTTT.

The sample holds many counts of this clonotype. The rearrangement joins TRBV27 to TRBJ2-7, with no clear D. The CDR3 spans 14 residues. The germline CDR1 and CDR2 sequences are MNHEY and SMNVEV (reference sequence). Trimming took 4 bases from V and 0 from J, leaving 10 bases between them. CDR3 DNA sequence: TGTGCCAGCAGTTACAAGCGTAGCTCCTACGAGCAGTACTTC. The encoded protein is CASSYKRSSYEQYF.

The rearrangement joins TRBV7-6 to TRBJ1-1, with D perhaps matching TRBD1 (6 bases). CDR3 length: 14 residues. The germline V and J ends were trimmed by 3 bases and 4 bases, with 12 bases remaining between them. In germline, CDR1 is SGHVS, CDR2 FNYEAQ. Here the CDR3 reads CASSFIQGGTEAFF. Written as DNA, the CDR3 is TGTGCCAGCAGCTTTATACAGGGTGGCACTGAAGCTTTCTTT.

In this sample, this clonotype turned up a few times. The chain recombines TRBV7-8 with TRBJ1-5; TRBD1 agrees at 9 bases. Germline CDR1 reads SGHVS; CDR2 reads FQNEAQ. The CDR3 is 17 amino acids. The trim removed 5 bases at V and 4 bases at J, leaving 12 bases unmatched. This CDR3 is CASSLYRGPVSNQPQHF. The CDR3 bases are TGTGCCAGCAGCCTTTACAGGGGGCCTGTTAGTAATCAGCCCCAGCATTTT.

This clonotype has at least ten counts. V is TRBV27 and J is TRBJ2-3; 9 bases line up with TRBD1. Germline-derived CDR1 and CDR2 are MNHEY and SMNVEV (reference sequence). The CDR3 is made up of 13 amino acids. Unmatched junction bases numbered 6, after V lost 8 bases and J lost 6 bases. CDR3: CASGVTGGDTQYF. CDR3 DNA sequence: TGTGCCAGCGGGGTGACAGGGGGGGATACGCAGTATTTT.

The chain links TRBV7-3 to TRBJ2-2; D possibly corresponds to TRBD1 (5 bases). Looked up from germline, CDR1 is SGHTA and CDR2 is FQGTGA. The length of the CDR3 is 16 residues. V lost 2 bases and J 3 bases, leaving 13 bases between the germline ends. The CDR3 bases are TGTGCCAGCAGCTTAGAGAAGGGGTTGGACACCGGGGAGCTGTTTTTT. It specifies CASSLEKGLDTGELFF.

This clonotype has ten or more counts. This chain connects TRBV20-1 to TRBJ1-1; D gene ambiguous. CDR3 length: 13 residues. Germline assignment: CDR1 DFQATT and CDR2 SNEGSKA (reference sequence). The germline V and J ends were trimmed by 2 bases and 4 bases, with 11 bases remaining between them. The CDR3 nucleotides are TGCAGTGCTAGACCCAGGAGGTCCACTGAAGCTTTCTTT. Translation: CSARPRRSTEAFF.

This clonotype was seen only a few times. V is TRBV25-1 and J is TRBJ2-7; 12 positions agree with TRBD1. With 8 bases clipped from V and 2 bases from J, the junction kept 4 bases outside the gene matches. The CDR3 covers 14 residues. The germline V gene encodes CDR1 MGHDK and CDR2 SYGVNS. DNA for the CDR3: TGTGCCAGCGGGGGGGACAGGGGGCCCTACGAGCAGTACTTC. It codes for CASGGDRGPYEQYF.